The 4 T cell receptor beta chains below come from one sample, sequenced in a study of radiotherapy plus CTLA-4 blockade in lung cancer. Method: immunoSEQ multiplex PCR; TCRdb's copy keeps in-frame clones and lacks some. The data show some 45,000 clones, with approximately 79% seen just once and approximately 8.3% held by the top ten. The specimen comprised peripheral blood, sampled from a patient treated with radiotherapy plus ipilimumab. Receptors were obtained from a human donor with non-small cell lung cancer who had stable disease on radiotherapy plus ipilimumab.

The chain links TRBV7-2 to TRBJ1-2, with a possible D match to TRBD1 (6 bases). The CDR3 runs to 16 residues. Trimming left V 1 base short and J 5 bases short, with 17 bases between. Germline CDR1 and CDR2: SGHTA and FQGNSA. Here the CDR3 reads CASSLVGAGAGYGYTF. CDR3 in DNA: TGTGCCAGCAGCTTAGTTGGAGCAGGGGCAGGGTATGGCTACACCTTC.

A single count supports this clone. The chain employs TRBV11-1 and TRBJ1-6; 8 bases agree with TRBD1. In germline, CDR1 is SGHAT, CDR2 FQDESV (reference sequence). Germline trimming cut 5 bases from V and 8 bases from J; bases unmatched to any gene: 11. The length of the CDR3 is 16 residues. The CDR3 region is CASSNAPGGGYSPLHF. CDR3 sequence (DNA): TGTGCCAGCAGCAACGCCCCAGGGGGCGGTTATTCACCCCTCCACTTT.

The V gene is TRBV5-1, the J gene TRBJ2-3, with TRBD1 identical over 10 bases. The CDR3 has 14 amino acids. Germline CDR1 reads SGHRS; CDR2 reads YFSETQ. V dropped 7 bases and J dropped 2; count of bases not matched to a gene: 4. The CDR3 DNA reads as TGCGCCAGCTGGGACAGGGGCCTCACAGATACGCAGTATTTT. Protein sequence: CASWDRGLTDTQYF.

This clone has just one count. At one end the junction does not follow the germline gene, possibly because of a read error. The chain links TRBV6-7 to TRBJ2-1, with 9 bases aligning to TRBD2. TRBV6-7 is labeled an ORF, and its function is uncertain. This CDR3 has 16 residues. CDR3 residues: CARSYWGGGANNEQFF. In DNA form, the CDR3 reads TGTGCCCGCAGTTACTGGGGCGGGGGGGCAAACAATGAGCAGTTCTTC.